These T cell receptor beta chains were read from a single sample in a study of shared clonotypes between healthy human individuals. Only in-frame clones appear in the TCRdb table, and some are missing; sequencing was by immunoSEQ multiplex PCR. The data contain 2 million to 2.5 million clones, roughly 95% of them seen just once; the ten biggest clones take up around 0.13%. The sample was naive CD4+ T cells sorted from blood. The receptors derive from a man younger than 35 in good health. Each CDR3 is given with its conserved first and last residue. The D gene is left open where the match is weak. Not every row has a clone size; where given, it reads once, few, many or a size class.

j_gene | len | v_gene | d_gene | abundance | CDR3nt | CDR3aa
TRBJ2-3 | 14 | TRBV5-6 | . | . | TGTGCCAGCAGCCGCGGGCAGTTAACAGATACGCAGTATTTT | CASSRGQLTDTQYF
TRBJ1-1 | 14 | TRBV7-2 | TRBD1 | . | TGTGCCAGCAGCTTCCGGGACAGGAACACTGAAGCTTTCTTT | CASSFRDRNTEAFF
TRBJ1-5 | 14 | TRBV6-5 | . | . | TGTGCCAGCAGTTACGAATCAGTCCATCAGCCCCAGCATTTT | CASSYESVHQPQHF
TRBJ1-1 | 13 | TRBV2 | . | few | TGTGCCAGCAGCTTGGCTATGAACACTGAAGCTTTCTTT | CASSLAMNTEAFF
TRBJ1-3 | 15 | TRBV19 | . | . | TGTGCCAGTAGTATCGAGGCTTACTCTGGAAACACCATATATTTT | CASSIEAYSGNTIYF
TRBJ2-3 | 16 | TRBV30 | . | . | TGTGCCTGGAGGGATAATCGGGGAGTACGGCCAGATACGCAGTATTTT | CAWRDNRGVRPDTQYF
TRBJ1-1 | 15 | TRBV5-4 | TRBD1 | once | TGTGCCAGCAGCAGGTCCGGGACAGTCAACACTGAAGCTTTCTTT | CASSRSGTVNTEAFF
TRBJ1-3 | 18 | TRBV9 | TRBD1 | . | TGTGCCAGCAGCGTAGAGGGCAGGGGGGACATCTCTGGAAACACCATATATTTT | CASSVEGRGDISGNTIYF
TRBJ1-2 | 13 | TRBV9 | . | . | TGTGCCAGCAGCGTAGTGGTGGGAAATGGCTACACCTTC | CASSVVVGNGYTF
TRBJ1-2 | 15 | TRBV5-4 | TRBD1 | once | TGTGCCAGCAGCCCCGACAGGGGGCCTGTCTATGGCTACACCTTC | CASSPDRGPVYGYTF
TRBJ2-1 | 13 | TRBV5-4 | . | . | TGTGCCAGCAGCTTGACACCCAACAATGAGCAGTTCTTC | CASSLTPNNEQFF
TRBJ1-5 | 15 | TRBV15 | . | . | TGTGCCACCAGCAGAGACAGGGGAGGGTATCAGCCCCAGCATTTT | CATSRDRGGYQPQHF
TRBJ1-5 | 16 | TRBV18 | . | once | TGTGCCAGCTCATTAGACTCGGGGTATGGCAATCAGCCCCAGCATTTT | CASSLDSGYGNQPQHF
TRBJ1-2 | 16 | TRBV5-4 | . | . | TGTGCCAGCAGCCTTGGGCCAGAGACAGGCGCGGAGGGCTACACCTTC | CASSLGPETGAEGYTF
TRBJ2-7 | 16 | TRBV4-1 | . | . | TGCGCCAGCAGCCAAGAGTCGACCCCCCCGGTACACGAGCAGTACTTC | CASSQESTPPVHEQYF
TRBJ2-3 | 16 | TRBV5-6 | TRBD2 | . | TGTGCCAGCAGCTTGGGAGCGGGGGCGAGCACAGATACGCAGTATTTT | CASSLGAGASTDTQYF
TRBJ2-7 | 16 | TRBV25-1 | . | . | TGTGCCAGCAGTGAATTGATGGACGGCTACGGTTACGAGCAGTACTTC | CASSELMDGYGYEQYF
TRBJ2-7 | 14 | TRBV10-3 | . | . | TGTGCCATCAGTGAGTCGGGCCACTCCTACGAGCAGTACTTC | CAISESGHSYEQYF
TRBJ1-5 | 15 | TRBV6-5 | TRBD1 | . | TGTGCCAGCAGACCGACAGGGGAGAGCAATCAGCCCCAGCATTTT | CASRPTGESNQPQHF
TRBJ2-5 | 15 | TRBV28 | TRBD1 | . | TGTGCCAGCAGTTTAGGGGACAGGGGCAAAGAGGCCCAGTACTTC | CASSLGDRGKEAQYF
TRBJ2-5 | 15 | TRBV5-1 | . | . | TGCGCCAGCAGCGGTGTTATAGGGGTGTGGGAGACCCAGTACTTC | CASSGVIGVWETQYF
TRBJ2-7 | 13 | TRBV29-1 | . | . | TGCAGCGCGACGATTGGTAGCGGCTACGAGCAGTACTTC | CSATIGSGYEQYF
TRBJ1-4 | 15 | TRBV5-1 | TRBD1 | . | TGCGCCAGCAGCTTGTCGGGACAGGGTAATGAAAAACTGTTTTTT | CASSLSGQGNEKLFF
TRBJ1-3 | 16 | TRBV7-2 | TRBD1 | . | TGTGCCAGCACCCCTCACAGGGGAGGCGTTGGAAACACCATATATTTT | CASTPHRGGVGNTIYF
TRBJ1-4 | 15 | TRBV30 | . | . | TGTGCCTGGAGTTATGACGTATCAACTAATGAAAAACTGTTTTTT | CAWSYDVSTNEKLFF
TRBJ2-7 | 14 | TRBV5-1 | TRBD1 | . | TGCGCCAGCAGCTCAGGACAGGTCCCCTACGAGCAGTACTTC | CASSSGQVPYEQYF
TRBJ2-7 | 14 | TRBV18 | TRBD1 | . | TGTGCCAGCTCACTAGGACAGGGGGCGGGCGAGCAGTACTTC | CASSLGQGAGEQYF
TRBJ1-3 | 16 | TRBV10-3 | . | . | TGTGCCATCAGTGAGCCCGTTGGGGGCTCTGGAAACACCATATATTTT | CAISEPVGGSGNTIYF
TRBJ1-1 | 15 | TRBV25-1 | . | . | TGTGCCAGCAGTGAATTAGGTCGGACGAACACTGAAGCTTTCTTT | CASSELGRTNTEAFF
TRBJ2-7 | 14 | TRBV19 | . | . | TGTGCCAGTAGTATAGGGCAGGGCTACTACGAGCAGTACTTC | CASSIGQGYYEQYF
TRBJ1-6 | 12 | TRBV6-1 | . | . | TGTGCCAGCAGTGAAGTAGGGTTGTACCCCCACTTT | CASSEVGLYPHF
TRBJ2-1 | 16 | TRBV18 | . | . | TGTGCCAGCTCACCAACGGGGACCCTCTCCTACAATGAGCAGTTCTTC | CASSPTGTLSYNEQFF
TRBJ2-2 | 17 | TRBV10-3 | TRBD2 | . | TGTGCCATCAGTGGGACTAGCGGGAGGTCGGGGACCGGGGAGCTGTTTTTT | CAISGTSGRSGTGELFF
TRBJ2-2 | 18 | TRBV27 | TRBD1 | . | TGTGCCAGCAGTTTTTATCAGAGGACAGGGGGGAACACCGGGGAGCTGTTTTTT | CASSFYQRTGGNTGELFF
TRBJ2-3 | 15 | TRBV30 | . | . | TGTGCCTGGAGTGTACTATCGACCGGAGTCGATACGCAGTATTTT | CAWSVLSTGVDTQYF
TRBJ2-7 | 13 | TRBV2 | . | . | TGTGCCAGCAGTGCGGACTCTGCCTACGAGCAGTACTTC | CASSADSAYEQYF
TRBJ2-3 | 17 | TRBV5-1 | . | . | TGCGCCAGCAGCTTGGGACGGGACACCTATCGCACAGATACGCAGTATTTT | CASSLGRDTYRTDTQYF
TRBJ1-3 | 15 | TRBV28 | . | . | TGTGCCAGCAGTCCTGAGCCTGCCTCAGGAAACACCATATATTTT | CASSPEPASGNTIYF
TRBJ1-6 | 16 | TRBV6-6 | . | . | TGTGCCAGCAGTTCCGGGACGGACTCCTATAATTCACCCCTCCACTTT | CASSSGTDSYNSPLHF
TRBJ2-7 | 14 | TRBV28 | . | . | TGTGCCAGCAGGCACCAAGGGGGAGCCTACGAGCAGTACTTC | CASRHQGGAYEQYF
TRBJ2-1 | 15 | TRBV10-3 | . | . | TGTGCCATCAGTGGGGTTCCGGACCGGGGCAATGAGCAGTTCTTC | CAISGVPDRGNEQFF
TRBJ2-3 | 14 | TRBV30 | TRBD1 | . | TGTGCCTGGAGTAGACAGGGGGGTAGTGATACGCAGTATTTT | CAWSRQGGSDTQYF
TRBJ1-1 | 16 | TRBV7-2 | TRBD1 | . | TGTGCCAGCAGCTTATCCGGGACAGGGGGCGGGACTGAAGCTTTCTTT | CASSLSGTGGGTEAFF
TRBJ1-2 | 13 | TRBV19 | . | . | TGTGCCAGCCGGACAGCCGGTTGGGACGGCTACACCTTC | CASRTAGWDGYTF
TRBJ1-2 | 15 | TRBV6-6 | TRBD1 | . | TGTGCCAGCAGTTACCCTACAGGGGGTGAAAGTGGCTACACCTTC | CASSYPTGGESGYTF
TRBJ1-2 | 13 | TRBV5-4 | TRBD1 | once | TGTGCCAGCAGCCCGGGACAGCACTATGGCTACACCTTC | CASSPGQHYGYTF
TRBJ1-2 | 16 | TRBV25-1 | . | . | TGTGCCAGCAGTGAAATCTCTACGGACAGTCTCTATGGCTACACCTTC | CASSEISTDSLYGYTF
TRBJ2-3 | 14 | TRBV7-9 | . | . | TGTGCCAGCAGCCCCTCTAGGACCTCAGATACGCAGTATTTT | CASSPSRTSDTQYF
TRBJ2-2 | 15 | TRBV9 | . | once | TGTGCCAGCAGCGTCACTAACTATAACACCGGGGAGCTGTTTTTT | CASSVTNYNTGELFF
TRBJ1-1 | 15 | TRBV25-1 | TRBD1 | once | TGTGCCAGCAGTTTAGGGGGCAAGGGCGACACTGAAGCTTTCTTT | CASSLGGKGDTEAFF
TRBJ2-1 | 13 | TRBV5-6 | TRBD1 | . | TGTGCCAGCAGCTTGAGGACAGGGGAAAAGCAGTTCTTC | CASSLRTGEKQFF
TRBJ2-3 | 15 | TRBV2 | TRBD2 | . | TGTGCCAGCACCGGAGGCGGGGGGACCACAGATACGCAGTATTTT | CASTGGGGTTDTQYF
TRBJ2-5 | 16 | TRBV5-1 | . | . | TGCGCCAGCAGCTTGGTGGGGGGATCGTACCAAGAGACCCAGTACTTC | CASSLVGGSYQETQYF
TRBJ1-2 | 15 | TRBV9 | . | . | TGTGCCAGCAGCGTAGGGCCGGCAGAAAGCTATGGCTACACCTTC | CASSVGPAESYGYTF
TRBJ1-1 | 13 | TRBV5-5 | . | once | TGTGCCAGCAGCTTGGACCGGAGGACTGAAGCTTTCTTT | CASSLDRRTEAFF
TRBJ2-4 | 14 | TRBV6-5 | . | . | TGTGCCAGCAGTTACAAGGGTAAAAAAAACATTCAGTACTTC | CASSYKGKKNIQYF
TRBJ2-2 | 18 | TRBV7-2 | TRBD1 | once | TGTGCCAGCAGCCCATGGGGACAGGGTCGATCGAACACCGGGGAGCTGTTTTTT | CASSPWGQGRSNTGELFF
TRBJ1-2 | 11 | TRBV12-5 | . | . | TGTGCTAGTGGTTTGGTAGGTGGCTACACCTTC | CASGLVGGYTF
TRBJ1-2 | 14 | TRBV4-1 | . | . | TGCGCCAGCAGCCAGGCCGGGACTGGCTATGGCTACACCTTC | CASSQAGTGYGYTF
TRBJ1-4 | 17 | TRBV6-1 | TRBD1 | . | TGTGCCAGCAGTGAATCGGAAGGGACAGGGGAGGTTTATAAACTGTTTTTT | CASSESEGTGEVYKLFF